The 28 T cell receptor beta chains given below trace back to one sample, sequenced in a study of regulatory T cells in long-lasting Graves disease. Regarding time point: persistent/refractory GD, antithyroid drugs over 5 years with positive TRAb. PBMCs provided the RNA from which the TCR library was made. Building of the TCR beta libraries involved iRepertoire HTBI primers and Arm-PCR of CDR3 regions. TCRdb passed the multiplex PCR reads through MiXCR, listing each CDR3 protein once. The table records more than 650,000 distinct CDR3 sequences, about 30% of them present only once. This specimen was peripheral blood mononuclear cells (PBMCs), taken when the disease was refractory, from a patient treated with antithyroid drugs. The source of these receptors is a female donor with Graves disease.

The chain recombines TRBV6-1 with TRBJ2-2; possibly TRBD2 for D (6 bases). The CDR3 runs 14 residues. CDR1 is MNHNS, CDR2 SASEGT, per germline. This CDR3 reads CGGSGEWNTGELFF. The CDR3 DNA follows: TGTGGCGGTTCGGGGGAATGGAACACCGGGGAGCTGTTTTTT.

This clonotype occurred a few times. This sequence joins TRBV20-1 and TRBJ2-4; no definite D call. This CDR3 spans 13 amino acids. V was clipped by 6 bases and J by 0 bases, with 9 bases between them. Germline V lookup: CDR1 DFQATT, CDR2 SNEGSKA (reference sequence). The CDR3 sequence is CSAKSLAKNIQYF. In DNA, the CDR3 is TGCAGTGCAAAGAGCCTAGCCAAAAACATTCAGTACTTC.

The rearrangement joins TRBV9 to TRBJ2-5; possible D gene TRBD1, 6 bases. Trimming shortened V by 0 bases and J by 1 base, and 16 bases separated the two germline ends. This CDR3 contains 17 residues. Germline loops: CDR1 SGDLS, CDR2 YYNGEE. The CDR3 region has the DNA TGTGCCAGCAGCGTAGGATTGAGGGGGACGGTCCAAGAGACCCAGTACTTC. Translated, it gives CASSVGLRGTVQETQYF.

This clonotype was detected only a few times. This chain uses TRBV7-3 with TRBJ1-6, with D perhaps TRBD1 (5 bases). Deletions cut 4 bases from V and 4 bases from J, with 11 bases between. The CDR3 totals 15 residues. Germline loops: CDR1 SGHTA, CDR2 FQGTGA. CDR3 loop: CASSSEGAYNSPLHF. The CDR3 bases are TGTGCCAGCAGCTCCGAAGGGGCATATAATTCACCCCTCCACTTT.

The chain employs TRBV6-1 and TRBJ1-1, with 8 bases aligning to TRBD1. V shed 3 bases, J shed 9 bases, and the junction held 6 bases outside the gene matches. Per germline, CDR1 MNHNS and CDR2 SASEGT. The CDR3 loop spans 13 amino acids. The CDR3, as DNA: TGTGCCAGCAGTGACGCTTCAGGGGGCAAAGCTTTCTTT. Protein sequence: CASSDASGGKAFF.

This clonotype was found many times. This sequence joins TRBV6-5 and TRBJ2-5, with 7 bases identical to TRBD1. V lost 0 bases to trimming and J lost 4 bases; unmatched junction nucleotides: 5. The germline CDR1 and CDR2 sequences are MNHEY and SVGAGI. This CDR3 contains 15 residues. CDR3 DNA: TGTGCCAGCAGTTACTCGACAGGGTGGCGAGAGACCCAGTACTTC. Protein: CASSYSTGWRETQYF.

The genes are TRBV9 and TRBJ2-7, with D perhaps assigned TRBD1 or TRBD2 (5 bases each). V gave up 4 bases and J gave up 6 bases, with 20 bases separating them. The germline CDR1 and CDR2 sequences are SGDLS and YYNGEE. The CDR3 contains 15 residues. The CDR3 DNA follows: TGTGCCAGCAGCCCTACCCACGGGGCAGCCGGCGAGCAGTACTTC. This codes for CASSPTHGAAGEQYF. Full variable domain (outside the CDR3, taken from reference TRBV9 and TRBJ2-7): DSGVTQTPKHLITATGQRVTLRCSPRSGDLSVYWYQQSLDQGLQFLIQYYNGEERAKGNILERFSAQQFPDLHSELNLSSLELGDSALYFCASSPTHGAAGEQYFGPGTRLTVT.

The chain joins TRBV28 to TRBJ1-5; D not resolved. V lost 4 bases and J 6 bases, leaving 10 bases between the germline ends. Germline CDR1 MDHEN, CDR2 SYDVKM. The CDR3 runs to 13 residues. CDR3 coding DNA: TGTGCCAGCAGTTACCCACGGGGTCAGCCCCAGCATTTT. Translation gives CASSYPRGQPQHF.

In its sample, this clonotype was seen many times. This chain connects TRBV12-3 or TRBV12-4 to TRBJ1-1; the D is unclear. V lost 6 bases, J lost 6 bases, and 11 bases lay in between. This CDR3 comprises 12 residues. CDR3 protein: CASRSGRPEAFF. DNA of the CDR3: TGTGCCAGCAGATCCGGACGGCCTGAAGCTTTCTTT.

The CDR3, as DNA: TGTGCCACCAGTGACCCGGGACAGGGGGAAGGCTACACCTTC. It codes for CATSDPGQGEGYTF. The chain is built from TRBV24-1 and TRBJ1-2; 11 bases match TRBD1. Unmatched junction bases numbered 5, after V lost 4 bases and J lost 8 bases. The CDR3 length is 14 residues. Germline V gene data show CDR1 as KGHDR and CDR2 as SFDVKD.

This chain connects TRBV19 to TRBJ2-5; 9 positions agree with TRBD1. The germline V gene encodes CDR1 LNHDA and CDR2 SQIVND (reference sequence). V gave up 4 bases and J gave up 7 bases; unmatched junction bases: 10. The CDR3 totals 15 residues. DNA for the CDR3: TGTGCCAGTAGTACCCAGGGACAGGGACCCGGGACCCAGTACTTC. This sequence encodes CASSTQGQGPGTQYF. The full variable domain, in which reference TRBV19 and TRBJ2-5 provide the parts outside the CDR3, is DGGITQSPKYLFRKEGQNVTLSCEQNLNHDAMYWYRQDPGQGLRLIYYSQIVNDFQKGDIAEGYSVSREKKESFPLTVTSAQKNPTAFYLCASSTQGQGPGTQYFGPGTRLLVL.

In this sample, this clonotype turned up many times. This sequence joins TRBV12-3 or TRBV12-4 and TRBJ1-5; the D is unclear. Trimming removed 1 base from V and 3 bases from J, with 16 bases in between. The CDR3 is made up of 17 amino acids. The CDR3, as DNA: TGTGCCAGCAGTTTAGTCGTAGGGCCTCGACCCAATCAGCCCCAGCATTTT. As protein: CASSLVVGPRPNQPQHF.

This CDR3 reads CASRLAAKNIQYF. Written as DNA, the CDR3 is TGTGCCAGCAGACTAGCGGCCAAAAACATTCAGTACTTC. The chain uses TRBV12-3 or TRBV12-4 and TRBJ2-4; 7 nucleotides agree with TRBD2. This CDR3 spans 13 amino acids. The V segment lost 6 bases and the J segment 1 base; nucleotides outside the gene matches: 0.

This clonotype was recorded at least ten times. The chain has TRBV30 and TRBJ1-1; D is unclear. Germline V gene sequence: CDR1 GTSNPN, CDR2 SVGIG (reference sequence). The CDR3 runs to 13 residues. Trimming stripped 3 bases from V and 0 bases from J, with 8 bases between. CDR3 in DNA: TGTGCCTGGAGGGCGTCGGTGAACACTGAAGCTTTCTTT. Translated, it gives CAWRASVNTEAFF.

In its sample, this clonotype was seen many times. V is TRBV28 and J is TRBJ1-2; 8 bases are shared with TRBD1. Germline V lookup: CDR1 MDHEN, CDR2 SYDVKM. CDR3 length: 15 amino acids. V was clipped by 7 bases and J by 4 bases; unmatched bases: 11. The CDR3 reads CASIPSGGAGYGYTF. CDR3 DNA: TGTGCCAGCATCCCGTCAGGGGGCGCGGGCTATGGCTACACCTTC.

V is TRBV7-3 and J is TRBJ1-1; 7 bases are shared with TRBD1. The CDR3 extends over 13 amino acids. Per the germline V gene, CDR1 is SGHTA and CDR2 is FQGTGA. V lost 6 bases to trimming and J lost 10 bases; unmatched junction nucleotides: 11. In DNA, the CDR3 is TGTGCCAGCAGTCGGACAGGTCGGGCTGGAGCTTTCTTT. It is translated as CASSRTGRAGAFF.

V is TRBV15 and J is TRBJ2-4, with D perhaps matching TRBD2 (5 bases). The CDR3 totals 16 residues. Trimming stripped 3 bases from V and 5 bases from J, with 17 bases between. Germline assignment: CDR1 LNHNV and CDR2 YYDKDF (reference sequence). The CDR3 sequence is CATSRTRRVGQNIQYF. CDR3 in DNA: TGTGCCACCAGCAGGACCCGGCGGGTCGGCCAAAACATTCAGTACTTC.

This clonotype occurred many times. The chain employs TRBV2 and TRBJ2-1; the D gene is possibly TRBD1 (6 bases). Per germline, CDR1 SNHLY and CDR2 FYNNEI. The CDR3 runs 17 residues. Between the trimmed V and J ends, which lost 7 bases and 2 bases, there was a span of 21 bases. CDR3 protein: CASISRRGQSTYNEQFF. The CDR3 DNA sequence: TGTGCCAGCATCTCCAGGCGAGGACAGAGTACCTACAATGAGCAGTTCTTC.

For this clonotype: This could be a read error, since a much larger clone is one nucleotide away. This chain uses TRBV2 with TRBJ1-2, with 8 bases aligning to TRBD1. Germline V gene data show CDR1 as SNHLY and CDR2 as FYNNEI. The CDR3 is 15 amino acids. Trimming at V came to 6 bases and at J to 4 bases, leaving 10 bases not matched to a gene. The CDR3 reads CASRWTGSTSYGYTF. The CDR3 bases are TGTGCCAGCAGATGGACAGGGTCGACGAGCTATGGCTACACCTTC.

The chain employs TRBV19 and TRBJ1-2, with D uncertain. Germline CDR1 reads LNHDA; CDR2 reads SQIVND (reference sequence). With 5 bases removed from V and 7 bases from J, the gap between germline ends came to 11 bases. The length of the CDR3 is 12 residues. The chain's CDR3 is CASSSSGSGYTF. The CDR3 DNA reads TGTGCCAGTAGTTCTTCGGGGAGTGGCTACACCTTC.

This sequence joins TRBV12-3 or TRBV12-4 and TRBJ2-1; 10 bases line up with TRBD2. V dropped 7 bases and J dropped 2; count of bases not matched to a gene: 5. The CDR3 is 15 amino acids. The CDR3 DNA reads as TGTGCCAGCAACCCTACTAGCGGGACCTACAATGAGCAGTTCTTC. It specifies CASNPTSGTYNEQFF.

The sample holds a few counts of this clonotype. The rearrangement joins TRBV29-1 to TRBJ2-7, with TRBD1 matching over 7 bases. The CDR3 is made up of 14 amino acids. V shed 3 bases, J shed 4 bases, and the junction held 9 bases outside the gene matches. Germline assignment: CDR1 SQVTM and CDR2 ANQGSEA. DNA for the CDR3: TGCAGCGTTGAGACTGAGGGGGCAGGGTACGAGCAGTACTTC. It encodes CSVETEGAGYEQYF.

This clonotype was observed a few times. V is TRBV12-3 or TRBV12-4 and J is TRBJ1-1; D call uncertain. This CDR3 is built from 14 residues. V gave up 4 bases and J gave up 1 base, with 10 bases separating them. In DNA form, the CDR3 reads TGTGCCAGCAGTTCAAGCAACAGGAACACTGAAGCTTTCTTT. Amino acid sequence: CASSSSNRNTEAFF.

In this sample, this clonotype turned up a few times. The V gene is TRBV9, the J gene TRBJ1-2; 7 bases map to TRBD1. The CDR3 totals 13 residues. Germline V gives CDR1 SGDLS, CDR2 YYNGEE. V was pared by 4 bases and J by 8 bases, with 8 bases of the junction left unmatched. The CDR3 region is CASSIQGNQGYTF. Here the CDR3 DNA reads TGTGCCAGCAGCATACAGGGGAATCAGGGCTACACCTTC.

DNA for the CDR3: TGCGCCAGCAGCTTGACGGGAGTCGATAGAAACACCATATATTTT. Protein: CASSLTGVDRNTIYF. The gene calls are TRBV5-1 and TRBJ1-3, with D unclear. The CDR3 extends over 15 amino acids. Trimming removed 1 base from V and 5 bases from J, with 13 bases in between. Germline V gene lookup returns CDR1 SGHRS and CDR2 YFSETQ. The full variable domain, with the rest looked up from reference TRBV5-1 and TRBJ1-3, is KAGVTQTPRYLIKTRGQQVTLSCSPISGHRSVSWYQQTPGQGLQFLFEYFSETQRNKGNFPGRFSGRQFSNSRSEMNVSTLELGDSALYLCASSLTGVDRNTIYFGEGSWLTVV.

V is TRBV6-9 and J is TRBJ2-1, with 10 bases that match TRBD2. The V gene end was trimmed by 4 bases and the J gene end by 5 bases; junction bases not matched to a gene: 8. This CDR3 is built from 16 residues. Germline assignment: CDR1 MNHGY and CDR2 SVAAGI. As DNA, the CDR3 is TGTGCCAGCAGTTCCAAGGGACTAGCGCCCGACAATGAGCAGTTCTTC. It translates to CASSSKGLAPDNEQFF.

J is TRBJ2-1 and V is TRBV11-3; D ambiguous. The CDR3 covers 12 residues. The ends were cut back, 5 bases at V and 9 bases at J, with 11 bases in the middle. The V gene's germline CDR1 is SGHNT and CDR2 YENEEA. The CDR3 loop reads CASSLSVGEQFF. In DNA, the CDR3 is TGTGCCAGCAGCCTCTCCGTGGGTGAGCAGTTCTTC.

Concerning this clonotype itself: The germline gene is not matched at one end of the junction; a read error may be the cause. V and J are TRBV18 and TRBJ1-1, with a possible D match to TRBD1 (6 bases). CDR1 KGHSH and CDR2 LQKENI come from the germline V gene. The CDR3 sequence is 12 residues long. CDR3 region: CASSATGTETFF. DNA of the CDR3: TGTGCCAGCTCAGCGACAGGCACTGAAACTTTCTTT.